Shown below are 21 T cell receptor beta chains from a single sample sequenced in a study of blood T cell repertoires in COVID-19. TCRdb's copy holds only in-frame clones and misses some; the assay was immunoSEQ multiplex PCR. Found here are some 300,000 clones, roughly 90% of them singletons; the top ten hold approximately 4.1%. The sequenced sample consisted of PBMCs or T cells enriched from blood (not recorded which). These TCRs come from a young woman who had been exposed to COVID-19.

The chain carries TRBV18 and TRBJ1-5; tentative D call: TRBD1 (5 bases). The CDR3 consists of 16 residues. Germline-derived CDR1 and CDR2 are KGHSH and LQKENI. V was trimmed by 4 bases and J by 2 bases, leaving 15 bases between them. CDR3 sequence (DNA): TGTGCCAGCTCACGCTCGCAGGGCCAAGGCAATCAGCCCCAGCATTTT. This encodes CASSRSQGQGNQPQHF.

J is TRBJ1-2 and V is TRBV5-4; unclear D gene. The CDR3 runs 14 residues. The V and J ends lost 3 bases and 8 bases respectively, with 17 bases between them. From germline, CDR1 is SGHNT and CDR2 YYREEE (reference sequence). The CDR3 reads CASSSMTDSRGYTF. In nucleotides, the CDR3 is TGTGCCAGCAGCTCAATGACTGATAGTCGAGGCTACACCTTC. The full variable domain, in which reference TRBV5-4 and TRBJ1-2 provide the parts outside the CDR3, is ETGVTQSPTHLIKTRGQQVTLRCSSQSGHNTVSWYQQALGQGPQFIFQYYREEENGRGNFPPRFSGLQFPNYSSELNVNALELDDSALYLCASSSMTDSRGYTFGSGTRLTVV.

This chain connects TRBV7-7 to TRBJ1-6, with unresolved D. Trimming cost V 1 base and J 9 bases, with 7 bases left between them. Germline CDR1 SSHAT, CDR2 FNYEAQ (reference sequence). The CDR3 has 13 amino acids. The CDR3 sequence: CASSLDQVSPLHF. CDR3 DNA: TGTGCCAGCAGCTTAGACCAGGTTTCACCCCTCCACTTT.

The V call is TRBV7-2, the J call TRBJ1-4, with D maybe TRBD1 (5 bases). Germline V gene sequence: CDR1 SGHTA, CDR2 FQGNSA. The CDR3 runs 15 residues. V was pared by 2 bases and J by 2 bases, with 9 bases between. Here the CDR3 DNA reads TGTGCCAGCAGCTTAAACCGGGGGACTAATGAAAAACTGTTTTTT. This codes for CASSLNRGTNEKLFF.

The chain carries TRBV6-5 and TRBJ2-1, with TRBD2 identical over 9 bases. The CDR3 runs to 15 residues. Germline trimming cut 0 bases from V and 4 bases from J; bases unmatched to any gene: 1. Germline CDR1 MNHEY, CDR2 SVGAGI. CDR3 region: CASSYSLAGYNEQFF. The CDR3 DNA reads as TGTGCCAGCAGTTACTCGCTAGCGGGGTACAATGAGCAGTTCTTC.

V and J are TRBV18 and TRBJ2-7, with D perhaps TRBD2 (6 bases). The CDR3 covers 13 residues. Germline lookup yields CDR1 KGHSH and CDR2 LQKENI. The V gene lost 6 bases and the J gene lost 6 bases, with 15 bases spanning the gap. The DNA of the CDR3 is TGTGCCAGCTCTCGGGACTCCCAAGGCGAGCAGTACTTC. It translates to CASSRDSQGEQYF.

The CDR3 loop reads CASSVVGLSGNTIYF. DNA for the CDR3: TGTGCCAGCAGCGTAGTTGGACTCTCTGGAAACACCATATATTTT. The chain employs TRBV9 and TRBJ1-3; D is unresolved. The CDR3 loop spans 15 amino acids. Germline assignment: CDR1 SGDLS and CDR2 YYNGEE. V lost 0 bases, J lost 0 bases, and 7 bases lay in between.

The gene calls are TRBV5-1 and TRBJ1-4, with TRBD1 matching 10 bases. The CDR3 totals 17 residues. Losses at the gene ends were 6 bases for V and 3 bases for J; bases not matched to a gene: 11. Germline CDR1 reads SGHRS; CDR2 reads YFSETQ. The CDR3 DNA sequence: TGCGCCAGCACTCCTGACAGGGGGCTTGGGCCTAATGAAAAACTGTTTTTT. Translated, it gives CASTPDRGLGPNEKLFF.

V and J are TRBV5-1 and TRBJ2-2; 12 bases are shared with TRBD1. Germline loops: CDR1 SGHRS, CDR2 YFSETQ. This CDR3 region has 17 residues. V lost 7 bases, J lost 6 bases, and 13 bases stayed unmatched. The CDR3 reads CASLKSPGTGGSGELFF. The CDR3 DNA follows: TGCGCCAGCCTCAAGTCGCCCGGGACAGGGGGCTCCGGGGAGCTGTTTTTT. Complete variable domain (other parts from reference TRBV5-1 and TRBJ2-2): KAGVTQTPRYLIKTRGQQVTLSCSPISGHRSVSWYQQTPGQGLQFLFEYFSETQRNKGNFPGRFSGRQFSNSRSEMNVSTLELGDSALYLCASLKSPGTGGSGELFFGEGSRLTVL.

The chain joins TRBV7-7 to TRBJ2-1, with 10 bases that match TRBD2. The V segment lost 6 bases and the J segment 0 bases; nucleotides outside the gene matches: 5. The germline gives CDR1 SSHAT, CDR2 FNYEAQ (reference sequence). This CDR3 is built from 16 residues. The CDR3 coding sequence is TGTGCCAGCAGTATAGCGGGGGGCTGCTCCTACAATGAGCAGTTCTTC. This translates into CASSIAGGCSYNEQFF.

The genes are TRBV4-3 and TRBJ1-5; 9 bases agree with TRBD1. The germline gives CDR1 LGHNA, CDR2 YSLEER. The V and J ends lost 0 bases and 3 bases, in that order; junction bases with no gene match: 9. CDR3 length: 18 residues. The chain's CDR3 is CASSQDLGTGIINQPQHF. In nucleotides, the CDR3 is TGCGCCAGCAGCCAAGATCTGGGGACAGGGATTATCAATCAGCCCCAGCATTTT.

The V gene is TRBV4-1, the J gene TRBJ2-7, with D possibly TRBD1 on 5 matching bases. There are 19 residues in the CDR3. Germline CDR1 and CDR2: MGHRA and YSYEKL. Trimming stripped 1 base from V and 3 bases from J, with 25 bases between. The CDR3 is CASSQAIQERSVGFYEQYF. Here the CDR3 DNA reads TGCGCCAGCAGCCAAGCTATACAGGAACGGAGTGTGGGTTTCTACGAGCAGTACTTC.

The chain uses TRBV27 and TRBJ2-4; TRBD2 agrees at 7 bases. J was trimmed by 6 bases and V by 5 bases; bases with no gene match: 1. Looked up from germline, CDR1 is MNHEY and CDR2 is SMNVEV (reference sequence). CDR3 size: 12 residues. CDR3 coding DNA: TGTGCCAGCAGTGCGGGGGTAAACATTCAGTACTTC. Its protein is CASSAGVNIQYF.

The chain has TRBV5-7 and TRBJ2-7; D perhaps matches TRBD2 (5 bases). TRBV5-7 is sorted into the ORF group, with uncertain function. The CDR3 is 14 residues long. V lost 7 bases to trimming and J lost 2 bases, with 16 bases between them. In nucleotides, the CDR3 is TGTGCCAGCGGTAGAGGGTACGGTCCCTACGAGCAGTACTTC. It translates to CASGRGYGPYEQYF.

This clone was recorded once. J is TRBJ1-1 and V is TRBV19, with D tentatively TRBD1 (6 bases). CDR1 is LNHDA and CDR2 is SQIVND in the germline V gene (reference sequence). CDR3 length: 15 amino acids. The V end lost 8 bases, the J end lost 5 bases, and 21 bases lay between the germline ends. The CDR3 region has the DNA TGTGCCAGTCTTAGGCAGGGGAGAGTAAGGACTGAAGCTTTCTTT. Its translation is CASLRQGRVRTEAFF.

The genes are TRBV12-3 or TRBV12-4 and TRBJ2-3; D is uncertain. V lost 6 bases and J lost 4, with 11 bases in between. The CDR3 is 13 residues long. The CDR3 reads CASSSRLPDTQYF. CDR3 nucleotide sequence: TGTGCCAGCAGCTCCAGACTCCCAGATACGCAGTATTTT.

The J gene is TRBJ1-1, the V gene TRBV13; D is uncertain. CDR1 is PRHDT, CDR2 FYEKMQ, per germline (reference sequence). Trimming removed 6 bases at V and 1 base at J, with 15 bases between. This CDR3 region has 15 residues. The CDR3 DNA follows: TGTGCCAGCAGACCACCGGGGATAACGAACACTGAAGCTTTCTTT. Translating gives CASRPPGITNTEAFF.

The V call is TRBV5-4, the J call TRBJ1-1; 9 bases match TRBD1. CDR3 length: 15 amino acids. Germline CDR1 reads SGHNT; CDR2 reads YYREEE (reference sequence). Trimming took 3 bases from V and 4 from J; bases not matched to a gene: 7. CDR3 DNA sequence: TGTGCCAGCAGCTCACTGGGACAGGGTGGCACTGAAGCTTTCTTT. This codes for CASSSLGQGGTEAFF.

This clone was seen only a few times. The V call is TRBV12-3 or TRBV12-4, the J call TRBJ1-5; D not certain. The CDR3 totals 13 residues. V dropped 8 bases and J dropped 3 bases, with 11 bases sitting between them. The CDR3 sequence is CASRGGFNQPQHF. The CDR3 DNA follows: TGTGCCAGCCGCGGCGGATTCAATCAGCCCCAGCATTTT.

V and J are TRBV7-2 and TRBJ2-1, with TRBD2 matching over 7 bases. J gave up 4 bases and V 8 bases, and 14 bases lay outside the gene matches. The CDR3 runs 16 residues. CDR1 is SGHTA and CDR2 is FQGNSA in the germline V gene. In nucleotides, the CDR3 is TGTGCCAGCGGTAAATCCGGGACTATATTATACAATGAGCAGTTCTTC. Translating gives CASGKSGTILYNEQFF. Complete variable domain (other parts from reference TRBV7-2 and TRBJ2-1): GAGVSQSPSNKVTEKGKDVELRCDPISGHTALYWYRQSLGQGLEFLIYFQGNSAPDKSGLPSDRFSAERTGGSVSTLTIQRTQQEDSAVYLCASGKSGTILYNEQFFGPGTRLTVL.

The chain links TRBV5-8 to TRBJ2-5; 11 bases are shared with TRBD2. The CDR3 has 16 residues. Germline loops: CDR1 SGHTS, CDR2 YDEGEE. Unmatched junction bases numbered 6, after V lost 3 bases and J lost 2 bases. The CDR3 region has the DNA TGTGCCAGCAGCTCGCCCGGGACTAGCGGACAAGAGACCCAGTACTTC. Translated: CASSSPGTSGQETQYF. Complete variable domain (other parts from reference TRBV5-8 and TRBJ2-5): EAGVTQSPTHLIKTRGQQATLRCSPISGHTSVYWYQQALGLGLQFLLWYDEGEERNRGNFPPRFSGRQFPNYSSELNVNALELEDSALYLCASSSPGTSGQETQYFGPGTRLLVL.